A single sample gave rise to the 15 T cell receptor beta chains below, sequenced in a study of regulatory T cells in long-lasting Graves disease. Time point: newly diagnosed GD, antithyroid drugs for less than 3 months. Extracted PBMC RNA gave rise to the TCR library. Assembly of TCR beta libraries relied on iRepertoire HTBI primers together with Arm-PCR of CDR3 regions. TCRdb ran MiXCR on the multiplex PCR reads and lists one entry per CDR3 protein. The sample consists of over 400,000 distinct CDR3 sequences, around 15% of them appearing once. The same sample was also used in a study of T cells in Graves' hyperthyroidism and ophthalmopathy.

This sample comprised peripheral blood mononuclear cells (PBMCs), obtained at new diagnosis, from a patient treated with antithyroid drugs. Source of these receptors: a woman between 50 and 59 years old with Graves disease.

This clonotype was counted only a few times. The genes are TRBV28 and TRBJ1-5; 7 bases are a match to TRBD1. The CDR3 is 16 residues long. CDR1 is MDHEN and CDR2 is SYDVKM in the germline V gene. V lost 4 bases and J lost 1; bases outside the gene matches: 7. CDR3 sequence: CASSSQGILSNQPQHF. As DNA, the CDR3 is TGTGCCAGCAGTTCACAGGGGATCTTAAGCAATCAGCCCCAGCATTTT.

Details on this clonotype: A much larger clone sits a single nucleotide away, making a read error possible. The rearrangement joins TRBV30 to TRBJ2-1; 9 nucleotides match TRBD2. This CDR3 is built from 16 residues. The germline V gene has CDR1 GTSNPN and CDR2 SVGIG (reference sequence). The CDR3: CAWSVEGLAGTNEEFF. The CDR3 DNA reads TGTGCCTGGAGTGTTGAAGGCCTAGCGGGGACGAATGAGGAGTTCTTC.

At least ten counts were recorded for this clonotype. The rearrangement joins TRBV6-1 to TRBJ2-1, with 14 bases matching TRBD2. Germline assignment: CDR1 MNHNS and CDR2 SASEGT. The V segment lost 10 bases and the J segment 13 bases; nucleotides outside the gene matches: 12. The CDR3 runs 14 residues. The CDR3 region has the DNA TGTGCCACCCAGCCGGGACTAGCGGGAGTGGCACAGTTCTTC. Translated: CATQPGLAGVAQFF.

This clonotype was observed a handful of times. The J gene is TRBJ2-1, the V gene TRBV28; TRBD2 matches at 10 bases. Germline CDR1 MDHEN, CDR2 SYDVKM. V shed 2 bases and J 10 bases; nucleotides not matched to a gene: 8. The CDR3 spans 15 residues. CDR3 protein: CASSLGLAVSYEQFF. The DNA for the CDR3 is TGTGCCAGCAGTTTAGGACTAGCGGTCTCCTACGAGCAGTTCTTC.

The chain links TRBV30 to TRBJ1-1; perhaps TRBD1 as D (5 bases). Germline V CDR1 and CDR2: GTSNPN, SVGIG (reference sequence). The CDR3 is 14 residues long. V lost 4 bases to trimming and J lost 0 bases, with 12 bases between them. CDR3 protein: CAWMEGIMNTEAFF. In DNA, the CDR3 is TGTGCCTGGATGGAGGGGATCATGAACACTGAAGCTTTCTTT.

This clonotype was counted many times. This chain links TRBV10-3 with TRBJ2-5, with D unclear. The CDR3 loop spans 14 amino acids. In germline, CDR1 is ENHRY, CDR2 SYGVKD. The ends were cut back, 0 bases at V and 3 bases at J, with 8 bases in the middle. The CDR3 bases are TGTGCCATCAGTGAGTCTGGCGGAGAAGAGACCCAGTACTTC. It yields the protein CAISESGGEETQYF.

This clonotype was picked up many times. The chain joins TRBV27 to TRBJ2-5; no firm D call. There are 13 residues in the CDR3. Germline CDR1 is MNHEY and CDR2 is SMNVEV (reference sequence). Deletions cut 1 base from V and 3 bases from J, with 6 bases between. Written as DNA, the CDR3 is TGTGCCAGCAGTTTATATTCAGAAGAGACCCAGTACTTC. This translates into CASSLYSEETQYF.

This clonotype was seen at least ten times. The CDR3: CASSLLRGWETQYF. CDR3 nucleotide sequence: TGTGCCAGCAGCCTCCTGAGAGGGTGGGAGACCCAGTACTTC. V is TRBV7-2 and J is TRBJ2-5; weak D call: TRBD2 (5 bases). The germline V and J ends were trimmed by 5 bases and 5 bases, with 15 bases remaining between them. Per germline, CDR1 SGHTA and CDR2 FQGNSA. The CDR3 covers 14 residues.

In its sample, this clonotype was seen a few times. The chain recombines TRBV29-1 with TRBJ1-1; unclear D gene. CDR1 and CDR2 (germline): SQVTM, ANQGSEA. This CDR3 is 13 amino acids long. V lost 6 bases and J 3 bases, leaving 14 bases between the germline ends. CDR3 amino acids: CSVQERWDTEAFF. The CDR3 nucleotides are TGCAGCGTCCAGGAGCGGTGGGACACTGAAGCTTTCTTT.

This clonotype appeared many times. The CDR3 DNA reads as TGTGCCAGCAGTCGTCGACTAGCGGGAGGGGGGGATACGCAGTATTTT. It codes for CASSRRLAGGGDTQYF. The chain is built from TRBV12-3 or TRBV12-4 and TRBJ2-3; 14 bases match TRBD2. The CDR3 runs 16 residues. Trimming removed 5 bases from V and 6 bases from J; junction bases left unmatched: 7.

This clonotype was counted many times. This chain joins TRBV7-3 and TRBJ2-3; TRBD2 matches 11 bases. The germline gives CDR1 SGHTA, CDR2 FQGTGA. The CDR3 totals 15 residues. Trimming at V came to 3 bases and at J to 4 bases, leaving 3 bases not matched to a gene. CDR3 in DNA: TGTGCCAGCAGCTTTCTAGCGGGAGGTGCAGATACGCAGTATTTT. It codes for CASSFLAGGADTQYF. Based on the CDR3 plus reference TRBV7-3 and TRBJ2-3, the full variable domain is GAGVSQTPSNKVTEKGKYVELRCDPISGHTALYWYRQSLGQGPEFLIYFQGTGAADDSGLPNDRFFAVRPEGSVSTLKIQRTERGDSAVYLCASSFLAGGADTQYFGPGTRLTVL.

As regards this clonotype: This may be a read error: a much more frequent sequence differs by one nucleotide. The missing conserved phenylalanine or tryptophan at the end of this CDR3 makes a read error likely. The chain carries TRBV3-1 and TRBJ1-2; D is unclear. The CDR3 extends over 14 amino acids. V dropped 4 bases and J dropped 2 bases, with 11 bases sitting between them. CDR1 LGHDT and CDR2 YNNKEL come from the germline V gene (reference sequence). CDR3 sequence: CASSPDMGNYGYTS. The CDR3 region has the DNA TGTGCCAGCAGCCCCGACATGGGGAACTATGGCTACACCTCC.

In this sample, this clonotype turned up many times. This chain joins TRBV28 and TRBJ2-7, with D possibly being TRBD1 (5 bases). This CDR3 region has 14 residues. V lost 2 bases, J lost 3 bases, and 11 bases lay in between. From germline, CDR1 is MDHEN and CDR2 SYDVKM. CDR3 sequence (DNA): TGTGCCAGCAGTTTAGCACAGGTAAACTACGAGCAGTACTTC. Residues: CASSLAQVNYEQYF.

This clonotype was seen only a few times. The V and J genes are TRBV19 and TRBJ2-5, with TRBD2 matching over 8 bases. Germline lookup yields CDR1 LNHDA and CDR2 SQIVND (reference sequence). The CDR3 sequence is 14 residues long. The V and J ends lost 4 bases and 9 bases, in that order; junction bases with no gene match: 10. The CDR3 loop reads CASSTSGSKGAQYF. CDR3 nucleotide sequence: TGTGCCAGTAGTACTAGCGGGTCTAAGGGGGCCCAGTACTTC. Full variable domain (missing parts from reference TRBV19 and TRBJ2-5): DGGITQSPKYLFRKEGQNVTLSCEQNLNHDAMYWYRQDPGQGLRLIYYSQIVNDFQKGDIAEGYSVSREKKESFPLTVTSAQKNPTAFYLCASSTSGSKGAQYFGPGTRLLVL.

This clonotype was recorded at least ten times. The chain recombines TRBV13 with TRBJ2-3; 9 bases line up with TRBD2. Germline V gives CDR1 PRHDT, CDR2 FYEKMQ (reference sequence). The CDR3 is 17 amino acids. V was pared by 6 bases and J by 1 base, with 11 bases of the junction left unmatched. Written as DNA, the CDR3 is TGTGCCAGCAGGCCAGATAGGACTAGCGAGGGCACAGATACGCAGTATTTT. Translating gives CASRPDRTSEGTDTQYF.